The 18 T cell receptor gamma chains below all came from one sample that was sequenced in a study of gamma-delta T cells after stem cell transplantation. TCRdb re-called the RT-PCR reads via CATT. The table lists about 4,800 gamma-chain clones, about a fifth of them singletons. The sample comprised gamma-delta T cells. These receptors came from a human donor. It is not recorded whose cells these are; they may come from a transplant donor.

To note about this clone: Given a much more abundant clone one base away, this may be a read error. This specimen includes other DNA sequences encoding the same CDR3. The chain uses TRGV9 and TRGJP. In germline, CDR1 is GITISATS, CDR2 ISYDGTV (reference sequence). V lost 4 bases and J lost 5; bases outside the gene matches: 2. The CDR3 length is 15 residues. CDR3: CALWEEELGKKIKVF. The CDR3 DNA follows: TGTGCCTTGTGGGAAGAAGAGTTGGGCAAAAAAATCAAGGTATTT.

This clone was seen a few times. The chain employs TRGV4 and TRGJ1 or TRGJ2. The junction had 6 bases not matched to a gene; V was cut back by 2 bases and J by 2 bases. The CDR3 is 14 residues long. Germline assignment: CDR1 EGSTGY and CDR2 YDSYTSSV. The CDR3 region is CATWDAIYYYKKLF. CDR3 DNA: TGTGCCACCTGGGATGCGATCTATTATTATAAGAAACTCTTT.

The chain is built from TRGV3 and TRGJ1 or TRGJ2. The CDR3 has 17 amino acids. With 0 bases clipped from V and 3 bases from J, the junction kept 14 bases outside the gene matches. Looked up from germline, CDR1 is VTNTFY and CDR2 is YDVSTARD (reference sequence). For the CDR3, the DNA is TGTGCCACCTGGGACAGGCTAACTCCACAGACTTATTATAAGAAACTCTTT. It specifies CATWDRLTPQTYYKKLF.

DNA of the CDR3: TGTGCCACCTGGGACCCCTATTATTATAAGAAACTCTTT. Protein sequence: CATWDPYYYKKLF. V gene TRGV5 combines with J gene TRGJ1 or TRGJ2. Germline V gene data show CDR1 as VINAFY and CDR2 as YDVSNSKD. This CDR3 spans 13 amino acids. V trimming: 3 bases; J trimming: 2 bases; junction bases outside the gene matches: 4.

Of note for this clone: A much bigger clone sits one base away, suggesting this may be a read error. The gene calls are TRGV9 and TRGJ1 or TRGJ2. CDR3 length: 13 residues. CDR1 is GITISATS, CDR2 ISYDGTV, per germline (reference sequence). DNA of the CDR3: TGTGCCTTGTGGGAGGTGCGTTATTATAAGAAAATCTTT. Translating gives CALWEVRYYKKIF.

V gene TRGV8 combines with J gene TRGJ1 or TRGJ2. This CDR3 comprises 12 residues. Germline loops: CDR1 VENAVY, CDR2 YDSYNSRV. J gave up 3 bases and V 3 bases, and 2 bases lay outside the gene matches. The CDR3 region has the DNA TGTGCCACCTGGGATTGTTATTATAAGAAACTCTTT. The encoded protein is CATWDCYYKKLF.

A remark on this clone: Compared with germline, one end of the junction differs, possibly owing to a read error. V usage is TRGV8 and J usage is TRGJ1 or TRGJ2. Germline lookup yields CDR1 VENAVY and CDR2 YDSYNSRV. The CDR3 is 13 amino acids. The CDR3 spells CATWDKVYHKKLF. DNA for the CDR3: TGTGCCACCTGGGATAAGGTTTATCATAAGAAACTCTTT.

In its sample, this clone was seen a few times. This chain joins TRGV2 and TRGJ1 or TRGJ2. CDR3 size: 13 residues. The germline CDR1 and CDR2 sequences are EGSNGY and YDSYNSKV. V trimming: 1 base; J trimming: 8 bases; junction bases outside the gene matches: 8. The CDR3 nucleotides read TGTGCCACCTGGGACGGCCCAGGGGATAAGAAACTCTTT. Translating gives CATWDGPGDKKLF.

In its sample, this clone was seen a few times. The CDR3 DNA is TGTGCCACCTGGGATGGCCCCTCGCCTATTTATAAGAAACTCTTT. This gives the protein CATWDGPSPIYKKLF. The chain joins TRGV4 to TRGJ1 or TRGJ2. CDR1 and CDR2 (germline): EGSTGY, YDSYTSSV. The ends lost 1 base at V and 6 bases at J; junction bases unmatched: 12. This CDR3 is built from 15 residues.

This clone was found a few times. The rearrangement links TRGV9 to TRGJP1. The CDR3 spans 18 residues. With V trimmed by 0 bases and J by 0 bases, 10 bases remained unmatched. Germline-derived CDR1 and CDR2 are GITISATS and ISYDGTV (reference sequence). The CDR3 DNA reads as TGTGCCTTGTGGGAGGTGCCCGAGGGGTATACCACTGGTTGGTTCAAGATATTT. Amino acid sequence: CALWEVPEGYTTGWFKIF.

The chain links TRGV8 to TRGJ1 or TRGJ2. From germline, CDR1 is VENAVY and CDR2 YDSYNSRV. This CDR3 is 13 amino acids long. Trimming removed 2 bases from V and 2 bases from J; junction bases left unmatched: 3. This chain's CDR3 is CATWDKDYYKKLF. CDR3 nucleotides: TGTGCCACCTGGGATAAAGATTATTATAAGAAACTCTTT.

The genes are TRGV4 and TRGJP2. Trimming cost V 0 bases and J 5 bases; bases outside gene matches: 15. There are 18 residues in the CDR3. CDR1 and CDR2 (germline): EGSTGY, YDSYTSSV. CDR3 sequence reads: CATWDGLGVGISDWIKTF. CDR3 coding DNA: TGTGCCACCTGGGATGGGCTCGGGGTAGGTATAAGTGATTGGATCAAGACGTTT.

The chain recombines TRGV8 with TRGJ1 or TRGJ2. Germline V lookup: CDR1 VENAVY, CDR2 YDSYNSRV. The CDR3 length is 10 residues. The V segment lost 2 bases and the J segment 12 bases; nucleotides outside the gene matches: 4. The CDR3 loop is CATWDKVKLF. The DNA of the CDR3 is TGTGCCACCTGGGATAAGGTGAAACTCTTT.

This clone was seen more than once but under ten times. This chain links TRGV4 with TRGJ1 or TRGJ2. The V gene end was trimmed by 3 bases and the J gene end by 5 bases; junction bases not matched to a gene: 4. CDR1 is EGSTGY and CDR2 is YDSYTSSV in the germline V gene. The length of the CDR3 is 12 residues. The CDR3: CATWDRNYKKLF. The CDR3 region has the DNA TGTGCCACCTGGGATAGGAATTATAAGAAACTCTTT.

Details on this clone: Germline is not matched at one junction end, which may reflect a read error. This sequence joins TRGV9 and TRGJ1 or TRGJ2. The CDR3 contains 10 residues. Germline CDR1 GITISATS, CDR2 ISYDGTV (reference sequence). CDR3: CALFYYKQLF. The CDR3 DNA is TGTGCCTTGTTTTATTATAAGCAACTCTTT.

This clone has a handful of counts. The chain joins TRGV2 to TRGJP2. The germline CDR1 and CDR2 sequences are EGSNGY and YDSYNSKV. This CDR3 is built from 14 residues. The V and J ends lost 0 bases and 8 bases, in that order; junction bases with no gene match: 6. The CDR3 loop is CATWDGRTDWIKTF. The CDR3 DNA reads as TGTGCCACCTGGGACGGGCGGACCGATTGGATCAAGACGTTT.

This clone was seen only a few times. CDR3: CATWDNLNKLF. The CDR3 DNA sequence: TGTGCCACCTGGGACAATCTCAATAAACTCTTT. The rearrangement uses TRGV5 and TRGJ1 or TRGJ2. CDR3 length equals 11 residues. V lost 2 bases, J lost 13 bases, and 8 bases stayed unmatched. Germline V lookup: CDR1 VINAFY, CDR2 YDVSNSKD.

This clone was counted between two and nine times. V and J are TRGV2 and TRGJP2. This CDR3 has 16 residues. V gave up 0 bases and J gave up 0 bases; unmatched junction bases: 4. CDR1 and CDR2 (germline): EGSNGY, YDSYNSKV. The chain's CDR3 is CATWDGGYSSDWIKTF. Here the CDR3 DNA reads TGTGCCACCTGGGACGGGGGATATAGTAGTGATTGGATCAAGACGTTT.